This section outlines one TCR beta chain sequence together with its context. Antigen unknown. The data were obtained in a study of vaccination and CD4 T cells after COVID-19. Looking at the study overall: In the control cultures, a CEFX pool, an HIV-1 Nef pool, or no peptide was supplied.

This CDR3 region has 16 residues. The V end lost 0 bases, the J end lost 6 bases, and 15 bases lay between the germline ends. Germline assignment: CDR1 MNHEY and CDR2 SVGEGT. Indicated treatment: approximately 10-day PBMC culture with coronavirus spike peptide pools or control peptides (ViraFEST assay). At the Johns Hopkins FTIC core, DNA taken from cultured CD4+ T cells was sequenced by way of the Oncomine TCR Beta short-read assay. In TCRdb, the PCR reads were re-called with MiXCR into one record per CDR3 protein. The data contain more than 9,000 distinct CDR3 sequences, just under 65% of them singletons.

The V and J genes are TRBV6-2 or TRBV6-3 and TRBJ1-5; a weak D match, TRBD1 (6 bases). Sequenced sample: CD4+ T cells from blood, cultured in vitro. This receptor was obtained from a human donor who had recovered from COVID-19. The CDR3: CASSYSIAGGTQPQHF. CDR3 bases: TGTGCCAGCAGTTACTCGATAGCGGGGGGCACTCAGCCCCAGCATTTT.